A single T cell receptor beta chain is shown here with its context. The antigen is not known. The sample belongs to a study of T cell responses to AZD1222 COVID-19 vaccine. Study findings and constraints: Nearly half of spike-specific TCRs reportedly target variant regions that are unmutated in the B.1.351 and B.1.1.7 variants. The donor cohort was predominantly white British with a female majority, and clonal diversity may have been underestimated. Baseline serology detected seropositivity in only 5 or 6 AZD1222 recipients.

After removal of 5 bases from V and 6 bases from J, the junction contained 7 bases not matched to a gene. Germline CDR1 reads GTSNPN; CDR2 reads SVGIG (reference sequence). The CDR3 has 13 amino acids. Only in-frame clones appear in the TCRdb table, and some are missing; sequencing was by immunoSEQ multiplex PCR. The sample yields 120,000 or so clones, about 85% seen once. The J gene is TRBJ1-1, the V gene TRBV30, with 9 bases fitting TRBD1. This clonotype originated in an adult in good health. The sample in question was peripheral blood, obtained on day 0 of AZD1222 vaccination. The CDR3 DNA reads as TGTGCCTGGGACCGGGACAGGGTGGCTGAAGCTTTCTTT. Its translation: CAWDRDRVAEAFF.